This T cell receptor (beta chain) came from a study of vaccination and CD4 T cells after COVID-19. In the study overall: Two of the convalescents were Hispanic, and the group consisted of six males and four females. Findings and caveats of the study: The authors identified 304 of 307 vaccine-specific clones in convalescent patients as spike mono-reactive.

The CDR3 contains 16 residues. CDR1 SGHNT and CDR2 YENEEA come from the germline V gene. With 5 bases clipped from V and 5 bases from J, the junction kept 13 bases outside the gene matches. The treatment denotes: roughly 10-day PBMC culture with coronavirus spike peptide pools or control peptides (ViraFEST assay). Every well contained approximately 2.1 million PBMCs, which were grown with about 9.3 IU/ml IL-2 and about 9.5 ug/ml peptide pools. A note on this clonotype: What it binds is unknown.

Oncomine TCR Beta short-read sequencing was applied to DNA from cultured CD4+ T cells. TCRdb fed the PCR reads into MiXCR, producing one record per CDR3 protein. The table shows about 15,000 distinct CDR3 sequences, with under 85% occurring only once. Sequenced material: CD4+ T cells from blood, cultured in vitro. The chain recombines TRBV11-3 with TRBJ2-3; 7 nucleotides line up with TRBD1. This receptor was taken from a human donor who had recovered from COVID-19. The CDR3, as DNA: TGTGCCAGCAGCCCCGGACAAGGGACAGCTTTAGATACGCAGTATTTT. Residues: CASSPGQGTALDTQYF.